This TCR beta chain appears in the sequencing data of a study of blood T cell repertoires in COVID-19. J lost 1 base, V lost 4 bases, and 5 bases had no gene match. The CDR3 runs to 15 residues. The germline V gene has CDR1 LGHDT and CDR2 YNNKEL (reference sequence). In the original workflow: Researchers report that nucleated cell counts were estimated from reference gene primer amplification. Generated by immunoSEQ multiplex PCR, the TCRdb table keeps only in-frame clones and is missing some. The V and J calls and clone size come from that table; D and trimming were worked out from the DNA. This sample has about 250,000 clones, with approximately 90% found just once.

This clonotype originated in a woman aged 40 to 50 who had recovered from COVID-19. Material for sequencing was peripheral blood. The chain employs TRBV3-1 (or the pseudogene TRBV3-2) and TRBJ2-5, with 8 bases that match TRBD2. The CDR3: CASSPSGGSQETQYF. CDR3 DNA: TGTGCCAGCAGCCCCTCGGGGGGGTCCCAAGAGACCCAGTACTTC.